This T cell receptor beta chain came from a study of cytomegalovirus exposure and HLA in healthy donors. PCR amplification relied on 60 Vbeta primers (plus 13 Jbeta primers). Clones were sequenced by immunoSEQ multiplex PCR, and TCRdb holds only the in-frame ones, with some missing. The top ten hold under 5% of the sample, which has tens of thousands of clones, around four fifths seen once. General observations from the study: Some public TCRs appeared in many individuals, while most sequences were rare. Apart from CMV serostatus, no immune exposure information was available. Analysis was performed later, and it showed HLA-associated TCR beta chains to be more clonally expanded than equally common others.

Note on this clone: Its antigen is still unknown.

Germline CDR1 is SGHDN and CDR2 is FVKESK. The CDR3 has 15 residues. V was clipped by 6 bases and J by 2 bases; unmatched bases: 10. This chain uses TRBV14 with TRBJ2-7; TRBD1 agrees at 7 bases. This TCR derives from a male donor in good health and CMV-seropositive. The sample comprised PBMCs. CDR3 nucleotide sequence: TGTGCCAGCAGTAACCGACGGGACAGCACCTACGAGCAGTACTTC. Its translation: CASSNRRDSTYEQYF. Together with reference TRBV14 and TRBJ2-7, the CDR3 gives the full variable domain: EAGVTQFPSHSVIEKGQTVTLRCDPISGHDNLYWYRRVMGKEIKFLLHFVKESKQDESGMPNNRFLAERTGGTYSTLKVQPAELEDSGVYFCASSNRRDSTYEQYFGPGTRLTVT.